The T cell receptor (beta chain) described here comes from a study of T cell repertoires in cytomegalovirus infection. Background on the study: It was the public TCR beta signatures that indicated both CMV infection and matching HLA type.

Each CDR3 protein gets one entry after TCRdb re-called the reads with MiXCR. The table has 700,000 to 950,000 distinct CDR3 sequences, about 31% seen once; the top ten hold roughly 12%. On this clonotype: Its antigen remains unknown.

The sequences come from cultured CD8+ T cells from PBMCs, collected from culture after CMV antigen stimulation. The sequence came from a human donor in good health (CMV status not recorded). Some clones in this sample may be carry-over from other donors' samples.

CDR3 nucleotides: TGTGCCAGCAGCCCCGGGACGACTCTGAACACTGAAGCTTTCTTT. Protein: CASSPGTTLNTEAFF. The V call is TRBV7-6, the J call TRBJ1-1, with D possibly being TRBD1 (5 bases). Germline V CDR1 and CDR2: SGHVS, FNYEAQ. V lost 5 bases to trimming and J lost 0 bases, with 13 bases between them. This CDR3 region has 15 residues.